The present TCR beta chain was sequenced within a study of response to subunit inactivated influenza vaccine (dated by TCRdb to between 2018 and 2020). Context from the whole study: Deep quantitative T cell receptor repertoire profiling was used in the study to track responses to a trivalent subunit inactivated influenza vaccine.

Worth noting for this clonotype: No antigen is known for it. Per-base quality was not reported, and no clone a single base away is much larger than it.

The research as a whole found: The authors proposed that each seasonal influenza vaccination may bring in only a limited number of new T cells.

The method behind the library was RT-PCR. Sequencing took place on an Illumina HiSeq 2500. TCRdb reanalyzed the raw reads on its own, using fastp at Q25 for trimming and MiXCR for clone calling, and kept in-frame beta chains. Every CDR3 protein is listed once, alongside the most common genes and DNA of its rows. The sample data list hundreds of thousands of distinct CDR3 sequences, and 11% of these were observed just once. The ten largest clones take up approximately 10% of the sample. Between the V and J ends, shortened by 2 bases and 2 bases respectively, the junction contains 11 bases. The CDR3 numbers 15 residues from cysteine through phenylalanine. Just the 45-base CDR3 DNA is kept, in frame starting at base 1. The germline V gene specifies SNHLY as CDR1 and FYNNEI as CDR2. This sample also appeared in a second study, on T cells expressing NK-cell markers. The other study reports the following: 5'RACE template switching, by which a universal primer site and unique molecular identifiers were added, was used to make TCR beta cDNA libraries. Three sorted T-cell subsets (CD3+CD56+NKG2C+, CD3+CD56+NKG2C- and CD3+CD56-NKG2C+) from 7 to 9 donors had their TCR beta-chain repertoires profiled. Among the eight sequenced donors, only one was HCMV-seronegative, while the other seven were HCMV-seropositive. To restrict sorting to alphabetaTCR-expressing T cells, an anti-gammadeltaTCR antibody was added in several experiments. For about 6 donors, the dominant CD3+CD56+NKG2C+ clonotypes were among the top 10 CD8+ clonotypes and accounted for roughly 1.0-8% of CD8+ T cells. Those dominant clonotypes were again the most abundant among CD3+CD56-NKG2C+ cells in several donors, at roughly 25-65%. It remained unclear whether the expanded NKG2C-expressing T cell clones were specific for HCMV antigens. Randomly selected healthy volunteers, three men and five women, were used as the eight sequenced donors. HCMV serostatus was determined by detecting HCMV-specific IgG in serum with a commercial ELISA kit. Ficoll density gradient centrifugation was used to isolate peripheral blood mononuclear cells from blood. Bulk peripheral blood T-cell repertoires were additionally sequenced from unsorted PBMC for roughly six donors. cDNA synthesis was primed from the TCR beta constant segment and was followed by two successive PCR amplification steps. Sequencing of the libraries produced 2 x 150 bp reads on Illumina HiSeq 2000/2500, MiSeq or NextSeq. MIGEC was used to demultiplex reads and group the reads by UMI, and MiTCR was used to assemble and quantify clonotypes. To remove erroneous sequences, TCR cDNA sequences were retained only when supported by two or more reads. The tcR package was used for downstream repertoire analysis, and clonotypes were matched across fractions by CDR3 nucleotide sequence plus V segment. VDJmatch was used to annotate antigen specificity against VDJdb, with one amino acid substitution in CDR3 allowed.

This sequence uses TRBV2 and TRBJ2-3; the D gene identity is not certain. The sample in question was PBMCs from blood, obtained on the day of vaccination. This sequence originates from a man aged 50 to 59 who received an inactivated influenza vaccine. Donor details come from another sample of the same person, matched by shared clones. In nucleotide form, the sequence is TGTGCCAGCAGTGAATTGGCCGGCTACACAGATACGCAGTATTTT. It is translated as CASSELAGYTDTQYF.